Included here is one T cell receptor (beta chain) sequence, with context. Its cognate antigen is unknown. Germline V gene data show CDR1 as MNHNY and CDR2 as SVGAGI (reference sequence). The CDR3 loop spans 14 amino acids. V shed 5 bases and J shed 0 bases, with 8 bases lying between them. TCRdb's copy holds only in-frame clones and misses some; the assay was immunoSEQ multiplex PCR. The sample has nearly 110,000 clones, 87% seen once. The entry originates in a study of graft-versus-host responses after intestinal transplantation. Overall study results and limits: GvH clones were found in recipient marrow; some appeared first in ileum or blood.

The starting material was unstimulated CD4+ T cells sorted from spleen or lymph node cells, obtained before transplant. The clonotype was recovered from a human donor who was the organ donor for an intestinal transplant. The chain uses TRBV6-6 and TRBJ1-5; no reliable D call. The CDR3 DNA reads TGTGCCAGCAGTACCGAACTTAGCAATCAGCCCCAGCATTTT. It codes for CASSTELSNQPQHF.